Each of the 32 T cell receptor beta chains below was sequenced from the same sample in a study of spatial heterogeneity in lung cancer. The sample's time point: sample taken at primary tumor resection. Sequencing covered unsorted whole RNA taken from tumor, nontumor lung or frozen PBMC. TCRdb redid the calling of the 5' RACE reads with MiXCR, one entry per CDR3 protein. The data contain around 24,000 distinct CDR3 sequences, approximately 7% of them singletons. The source material was PBMCs, sampled at surgery. The source is a male donor with early-stage non-small cell lung cancer.

This clonotype has a count of ten or more. The chain couples TRBV28 to TRBJ2-1; tentatively, D is TRBD2 (6 bases). In germline, CDR1 is MDHEN, CDR2 SYDVKM. The CDR3 runs 15 residues. Trimming cost V 2 bases and J 5 bases, with 13 bases left between them. CDR3 coding DNA: TGTGCCAGCAGTTTAACTATCGGGGGTAACAATGAGCAGTTCTTC. Its translation is CASSLTIGGNNEQFF. Variable domain in full (rest from reference TRBV28 and TRBJ2-1): DVKVTQSSRYLVKRTGEKVFLECVQDMDHENMFWYRQDPGLGLRLIYFSYDVKMKEKGDIPEGYSVSREKKERFSLILESASTNQTSMYLCASSLTIGGNNEQFFGPGTRLTVL.

Many counts were recorded for this clonotype. This chain links TRBV5-1 with TRBJ2-2, with 7 bases fitting TRBD1. The germline V gene has CDR1 SGHRS and CDR2 YFSETQ. The CDR3 contains 16 residues. V was clipped by 4 bases and J by 3 bases; unmatched bases: 9. CDR3 nucleotides: TGCGCCAGCAGCCTAGACAGGGCCGGGTACACCGGGGAGCTGTTTTTT. This encodes CASSLDRAGYTGELFF.

This clonotype has ten or more counts. The chain combines TRBV6-1 with TRBJ2-7, with TRBD2 matching 7 bases. Germline-derived CDR1 and CDR2 are MNHNS and SASEGT. The CDR3 contains 14 residues. Germline trimming cut 4 bases from V and 4 bases from J; bases unmatched to any gene: 7. CDR3 protein: CASSAREVEYEQYF. In DNA, the CDR3 is TGTGCCAGCAGTGCACGGGAGGTTGAGTACGAGCAGTACTTC.

This clonotype was seen at least ten times. This chain connects TRBV13 to TRBJ2-1, with 13 bases matching TRBD2. Per the germline V gene, CDR1 is PRHDT and CDR2 is FYEKMQ (reference sequence). This CDR3 is 16 amino acids long. Losses at the gene ends were 4 bases for V and 7 bases for J; bases not matched to a gene: 7. CDR3 residues: CASSSGLAGDGNEQFF. Here the CDR3 DNA reads TGTGCCAGCAGCTCCGGACTAGCGGGAGACGGAAATGAGCAGTTCTTC.

This clonotype was recorded at least ten times. The CDR3 sequence is CASSPGGGGEQFF. The CDR3 DNA follows: TGTGCCAGCAGCCCCGGAGGAGGAGGTGAGCAGTTCTTC. The chain has TRBV7-3 and TRBJ2-1; D possibly corresponds to TRBD2 (5 bases). CDR3 length: 13 amino acids. Trimming stripped 5 bases from V and 9 bases from J, with 14 bases between. Germline values: CDR1 SGHTA, CDR2 FQGTGA.

In its sample, this clonotype was seen many times. The V call is TRBV7-6, the J call TRBJ1-1; no definite D call. The germline CDR1 and CDR2 sequences are SGHVS and FNYEAQ. The CDR3 loop spans 14 amino acids. Deletions cut 7 bases from V and 0 bases from J, with 12 bases between. The DNA for the CDR3 is TGTGCCAGCACCCTTAGTGCGGTGAACACTGAAGCTTTCTTT. It yields the protein CASTLSAVNTEAFF. The full variable domain, in which reference TRBV7-6 and TRBJ1-1 provide the parts outside the CDR3, is GAGVSQSPRYKVTKRGQDVALRCDPISGHVSLYWYRQALGQGPEFLTYFNYEAQQDKSGLPNDRFSAERPEGSISTLTIQRTEQRDSAMYRCASTLSAVNTEAFFGQGTRLTVV.

In its sample, this clonotype was seen a few times. The chain is built from TRBV12-5 and TRBJ2-5; D is possibly TRBD1 (6 bases). Per germline, CDR1 LGHNT and CDR2 FRNRAP. The CDR3 is made up of 14 amino acids. Between the trimmed V and J ends, which lost 6 bases and 1 base, there was a span of 12 bases. CDR3 DNA sequence: TGTGCTAGTGGCACAGGGTACCCCCAAGAGACCCAGTACTTC. It is translated as CASGTGYPQETQYF.

This clonotype was detected many times. V usage is TRBV12-3 or TRBV12-4 and J usage is TRBJ2-7, with D maybe TRBD1 (6 bases). CDR3 length: 12 amino acids. V lost 5 bases and J 4 bases, leaving 9 bases between the germline ends. CDR3 nucleotides: TGTGCCAGCAGTCCGACAGGATACGAGCAGTACGTC. Translation gives CASSPTGYEQYV.

This clonotype was seen at least ten times. This chain links TRBV10-3 with TRBJ1-2; no clear D. The CDR3 spans 13 residues. CDR1 is ENHRY, CDR2 SYGVKD, per germline. V was trimmed by 6 bases and J by 0 bases, leaving 8 bases between them. The CDR3 region is CAIRVATNYGYTF. For the CDR3, the DNA is TGTGCCATCAGAGTCGCGACTAACTATGGCTACACCTTC.

This clonotype was recorded many times. The CDR3 here is CASSRTDSFNQPQHF. In DNA, the CDR3 is TGTGCCAGCAGCCGTACGGACAGCTTCAATCAGCCCCAGCATTTT. V usage is TRBV28 and J usage is TRBJ1-5; D is perhaps TRBD1 (6 bases). Trimming pared 6 bases from V and 3 bases from J, leaving 15 bases between. This CDR3 has 15 amino acids. The V gene's germline CDR1 is MDHEN and CDR2 SYDVKM.

This clonotype was observed at least ten times. The rearrangement uses TRBV20-1 and TRBJ1-1, with 9 bases matching TRBD1. The CDR3 is 13 amino acids. Germline V gene sequence: CDR1 DFQATT, CDR2 SNEGSKA (reference sequence). The ends lost 5 bases at V and 6 bases at J; junction bases unmatched: 7. The CDR3: CSAVGQGISEAFF. CDR3 nucleotides: TGCAGTGCTGTTGGACAGGGGATCTCTGAAGCTTTCTTT.

This clonotype was observed many times. The chain employs TRBV20-1 and TRBJ2-1, with TRBD2 matching over 11 bases. Germline CDR1 and CDR2: DFQATT and SNEGSKA (reference sequence). The length of the CDR3 is 15 residues. The V gene end was trimmed by 3 bases and the J gene end by 6 bases; junction bases not matched to a gene: 7. DNA for the CDR3: TGCAGTGCTAGTCGACCTAGCGGGAGGCTCAATGAGCAGTTCTTC. Translation: CSASRPSGRLNEQFF.

This clonotype was detected ten times or more. V is TRBV28 and J is TRBJ2-7; D perhaps matches TRBD2 (5 bases). Trimming stripped 2 bases from V and 3 bases from J, with 11 bases between. Germline V lookup: CDR1 MDHEN, CDR2 SYDVKM. The CDR3 runs to 14 residues. CDR3 DNA sequence: TGTGCCAGCAGTTTAGGTTTAGGGAGCTACGAGCAGTACGTC. It encodes CASSLGLGSYEQYV.

In its sample, this clonotype was seen a few times. At one end the junction does not follow the germline gene, possibly because of a read error. This chain connects TRBV7-7 to TRBJ2-2, with 9 positions matching TRBD1. The CDR3 contains 19 residues. The germline V gene has CDR1 SSHAT and CDR2 FNYEAQ (reference sequence). CDR3 in amino acids: CASSPLSPPGQGNTGELFF. CDR3 bases: TGTGCTAGCAGCCCGTTATCTCCACCGGGACAGGGGAACACCGGGGAGCTGTTTTTT.

This clonotype was observed at least ten times. The chain has TRBV7-2 and TRBJ2-5; D call uncertain. With 5 bases removed from V and 5 bases from J, the gap between germline ends came to 9 bases. Germline V gene lookup returns CDR1 SGHTA and CDR2 FQGNSA. The CDR3 contains 12 residues. CDR3: CASSPPRETQYF. The CDR3 DNA sequence: TGTGCCAGCAGCCCGCCAAGGGAGACCCAGTACTTC.

This clonotype was detected only a few times. This chain uses TRBV20-1 with TRBJ2-7; D remains ambiguous. The germline CDR1 and CDR2 sequences are DFQATT and SNEGSKA (reference sequence). CDR3 length equals 15 residues. V was pared by 0 bases and J by 0 bases, with 12 bases between. The CDR3, as DNA: TGCAGTGCTAGAGATCGGGCGGAGAGCTCCTACGAGCAGTACTTC. It is translated as CSARDRAESSYEQYF.

V is TRBV9 and J is TRBJ2-7, with a possible D match to TRBD2 (6 bases). This CDR3 is built from 14 residues. Germline-derived CDR1 and CDR2 are SGDLS and YYNGEE. Trimming pared 4 bases from V and 1 base from J, leaving 12 bases between. The CDR3 loop reads CASSLGGRSYEQYF. CDR3 DNA: TGTGCCAGCAGCCTAGGAGGGAGGTCCTACGAGCAGTACTTC.

Ten or more counts support this clonotype. The chain combines TRBV20-1 with TRBJ1-1; 8 bases fit TRBD1. Losses at the gene ends were 4 bases for V and 10 bases for J; bases not matched to a gene: 8. Germline CDR1 and CDR2: DFQATT and SNEGSKA (reference sequence). CDR3 length: 12 residues. CDR3 residues: CSATGQGSGAFF. The CDR3 DNA reads TGCAGTGCTACCGGACAGGGTTCAGGAGCTTTCTTT.

This clonotype has a handful of counts. This may come from a read error, since a much larger clone is one base off. The chain uses TRBV9 and TRBJ1-2; D remains unclear. This CDR3 has 11 amino acids. Germline CDR1 and CDR2: SGDLS and YYNGEE. In DNA form, the CDR3 reads TGTGCCAACAGCGGACACTATGGCTACACCTTC. Encoded protein: CANSGHYGYTF.

This clonotype occurred many times. The V and J genes are TRBV25-1 and TRBJ1-1; D ambiguous. The CDR3 is 14 amino acids. The germline V and J ends were trimmed by 1 base and 1 base, with 7 bases remaining between them. Looked up from germline, CDR1 is MGHDK and CDR2 is SYGVNS. CDR3 region: CASSELARNTEAFF. CDR3 DNA: TGTGCCAGCAGTGAATTAGCCAGGAACACTGAAGCTTTCTTT.

This clonotype has a count of ten or more. This chain connects TRBV5-1 to TRBJ2-1; no reliable D call. This CDR3 is 16 amino acids long. V shed 0 bases and J shed 12 bases, with 22 bases lying between them. Per the germline V gene, CDR1 is SGHRS and CDR2 is YFSETQ. CDR3 protein: CASSLEIRVGTNRQFF. DNA for the CDR3: TGCGCCAGCAGCTTGGAAATCCGGGTTGGCACAAATCGGCAGTTCTTC.

V gene TRBV6-6 combines with J gene TRBJ1-2; 9 bases map to TRBD1. V shed 2 bases and J 8 bases; nucleotides not matched to a gene: 3. CDR3 length: 13 residues. Germline V lookup: CDR1 MNHNY, CDR2 SVGAGI (reference sequence). The CDR3 loop is CASSYGDREGYTF. In DNA, the CDR3 is TGTGCCAGCAGTTACGGGGACAGGGAGGGCTACACCTTC.

The CDR3 reads CAAEEGLTDTQYF. CDR3 sequence (DNA): TGTGCCGCAGAGGAAGGGCTCACAGATACGCAGTATTTT. The chain carries TRBV28 and TRBJ2-3; no firm D call. Per the germline V gene, CDR1 is MDHEN and CDR2 is SYDVKM. This CDR3 is built from 13 residues. Trimming removed 11 bases from V and 2 bases from J, with 14 bases in between.

The chain couples TRBV5-1 to TRBJ2-2; D is possibly TRBD1 (6 bases). The CDR3 is 16 residues long. Germline V CDR1 and CDR2: SGHRS, YFSETQ. Trimming pared 4 bases from V and 2 bases from J, leaving 15 bases between. The CDR3 DNA is TGCGCCAGCAGCCCACTACCCGGGACAAACACCGGGGAGCTGTTTTTT. Amino acids: CASSPLPGTNTGELFF.

This clonotype occurred a few times. The rearrangement uses TRBV2 and TRBJ2-3; D call uncertain. V was trimmed by 4 bases and J by 3 bases, leaving 8 bases between them. CDR1 SNHLY and CDR2 FYNNEI come from the germline V gene. CDR3 length equals 13 residues. As DNA, the CDR3 is TGTGCCAGCAGTGTGTGGATGACAGATACGCAGTATTTT. This gives the protein CASSVWMTDTQYF. The entire variable domain, with the rest obtained from reference TRBV2 and TRBJ2-3, is as follows: EPEVTQTPSHQVTQMGQEVILRCVPISNHLYFYWYRQILGQKVEFLVSFYNNEISEKSEIFDDQFSVERPDGSNFTLKIRSTKLEDSAMYFCASSVWMTDTQYFGPGTRLTVL.

This clonotype was recorded a few times. This sequence joins TRBV2 and TRBJ2-4; D is unresolved. CDR1 and CDR2 from the germline V gene are SNHLY and FYNNEI. The CDR3 length is 14 residues. The V end lost 4 bases, the J end lost 1 base, and 8 bases lay between the germline ends. In DNA form, the CDR3 reads TGTGCCAGCAGTGGAACCGCGGCCAAAAACATTCAGTACTTC. It codes for CASSGTAAKNIQYF.

This clonotype was seen more than once but under ten times. The J gene is TRBJ2-3, the V gene TRBV12-3 or TRBV12-4; D tentatively reads TRBD1 or TRBD2 (5 bases each). The ends were cut back, 3 bases at V and 4 bases at J, with 8 bases in the middle. CDR3 length: 13 residues. The CDR3 region is CASSFVGADTQYF. The CDR3 DNA reads as TGTGCCAGCAGTTTCGTGGGGGCAGATACGCAGTATTTT.

This clonotype was observed at least ten times. V and J are TRBV5-1 and TRBJ1-3, with no clear D. In germline, CDR1 is SGHRS, CDR2 YFSETQ. Trimming took off 1 base at V and 0 bases at J, with 8 bases between the two ends. The CDR3 is made up of 15 amino acids. CDR3: CASSLQGSSGNTIYF. The CDR3 DNA is TGCGCCAGCAGCTTGCAAGGCAGCTCTGGAAACACCATATATTTT.

This clonotype was seen many times. This chain links TRBV5-4 with TRBJ2-3; 11 bases align to TRBD2. CDR3 length equals 14 residues. Germline V lookup: CDR1 SGHNT, CDR2 YYREEE (reference sequence). Trimming took 3 bases from V and 5 from J; bases not matched to a gene: 2. CDR3 DNA: TGTGCCAGCAGCTCCGGACTAGCGGGAGATACGCAGTATTTT. Translating gives CASSSGLAGDTQYF.

The J gene is TRBJ1-1, the V gene TRBV7-9; TRBD1 agrees at 7 bases. The V segment lost 5 bases and the J segment 5 bases; nucleotides outside the gene matches: 8. The germline gives CDR1 SEHNR, CDR2 FQNEAQ (reference sequence). This CDR3 is 14 amino acids long. CDR3 in DNA: TGTGCCAGCAGCCCGGGACAGCTAAGGACTGAAGCTTTCTTT. Amino acids: CASSPGQLRTEAFF.

This clonotype is medium-sized in the sample. V is TRBV2 and J is TRBJ2-5; 8 nucleotides match TRBD2. The CDR3 extends over 14 amino acids. The V and J ends lost 6 bases and 4 bases, in that order; junction bases with no gene match: 7. CDR1 SNHLY and CDR2 FYNNEI come from the germline V gene. CDR3 protein: CASSDGGGTETQYF. In nucleotides, the CDR3 is TGTGCCAGCAGCGACGGGGGGGGAACAGAGACCCAGTACTTC.

This clonotype showed up just a few times. The J gene is TRBJ2-1, the V gene TRBV6-2 or TRBV6-3; D is possibly TRBD1 (5 bases). Germline CDR1 MNHEY, CDR2 SVGEGT. This CDR3 comprises 14 residues. V was clipped by 8 bases and J by 6 bases, with 17 bases between them. DNA of the CDR3: TGTGCCAGCTGGAAGGGGTTTGCAGGCAATGAGCAGTTCTTC. This encodes CASWKGFAGNEQFF.